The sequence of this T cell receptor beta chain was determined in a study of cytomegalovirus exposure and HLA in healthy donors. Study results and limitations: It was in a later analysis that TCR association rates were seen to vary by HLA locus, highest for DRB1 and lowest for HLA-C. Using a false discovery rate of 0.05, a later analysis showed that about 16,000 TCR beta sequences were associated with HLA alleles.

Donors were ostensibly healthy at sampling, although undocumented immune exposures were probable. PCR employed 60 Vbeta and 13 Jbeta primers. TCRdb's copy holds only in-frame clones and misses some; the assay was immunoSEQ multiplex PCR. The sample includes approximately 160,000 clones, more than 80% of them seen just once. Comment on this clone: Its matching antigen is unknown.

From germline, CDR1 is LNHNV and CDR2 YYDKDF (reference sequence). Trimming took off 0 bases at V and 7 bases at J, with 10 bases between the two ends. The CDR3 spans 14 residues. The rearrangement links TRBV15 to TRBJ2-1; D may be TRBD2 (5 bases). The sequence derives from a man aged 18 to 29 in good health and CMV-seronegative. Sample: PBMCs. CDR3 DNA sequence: TGTGCCACCAGCAGAGAGGCGGGCGGAAATGAGCAGTTCTTC. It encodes CATSREAGGNEQFF.